These T cell receptor beta chains were read from a single sample in a study of T-cell reconstitution after alpha-beta-depleted transplantation in children. TCRdb called the PCR reads again in MiXCR, with one record for every CDR3 protein. The sample has 300,000 or so distinct CDR3 sequences; approximately 9.6% are singletons. Sequenced here: PBMCs from the stem cell graft donor, sampled from the stem cell graft. These TCRs come from a human donor who donated a stem cell graft to a child with SCID. Both conserved end residues are trimmed from each CDR3. Fields, in order: D gene, V gene, clone size, J gene, CDR3 protein. D genes are given only for firm matches. Not every row has a clone size; where given, it reads once, few, many or a size class.

D: NA; V: TRBV27; size: NA; J: TRBJ1-1; CDR3: ASSLSYGENTEAF
D: TRBD1; V: TRBV5-1; size: once; J: TRBJ2-1; CDR3: ASSQAQGSSYNEQF
D: TRBD2; V: TRBV9; size: NA; J: TRBJ2-7; CDR3: ASSTLAWAPYEQY
D: NA; V: TRBV3-1; size: NA; J: TRBJ2-3; CDR3: ASSPTKNSDTQY
D: TRBD1; V: TRBV12-3/TRBV12-4; size: few; J: TRBJ1-5; CDR3: ASSPGQSSNQPQH
D: NA; V: TRBV18; size: few; J: TRBJ2-7; CDR3: ASSTGDEQY
D: TRBD2; V: TRBV20-1; size: many; J: TRBJ2-1; CDR3: SARAQSSGGAGNEQF
D: NA; V: TRBV12-3/TRBV12-4; size: NA; J: TRBJ1-1; CDR3: ASSPSQGGGTEAF
D: NA; V: TRBV6-5; size: NA; J: TRBJ1-2; CDR3: ASSRLGYGYT
D: NA; V: TRBV20-1; size: many; J: TRBJ2-7; CDR3: SARLRGSADLYEQY
D: TRBD2; V: TRBV7-2; size: NA; J: TRBJ2-3; CDR3: ASSYGGGDTQY
D: TRBD1; V: TRBV4-1; size: many; J: TRBJ2-7; CDR3: ASSQPGQGTYEQY
D: TRBD2; V: TRBV7-2; size: NA; J: TRBJ2-3; CDR3: ASRKGTSRASTDTQY
D: NA; V: TRBV24-1; size: few; J: TRBJ2-2; CDR3: ATSDHKGPGGELF
D: NA; V: TRBV12-3/TRBV12-4; size: few; J: TRBJ2-2; CDR3: ASRGGAEGTGELF
D: TRBD1; V: TRBV10-3; size: NA; J: TRBJ1-5; CDR3: AISEAGGRTFQPQH
D: NA; V: TRBV5-1; size: few; J: TRBJ2-1; CDR3: ASSLGGGATYNEQF
D: TRBD2; V: TRBV4-2; size: few; J: TRBJ2-1; CDR3: ASSQETSNYNEQF
D: TRBD1; V: TRBV20-1; size: many; J: TRBJ2-2; CDR3: SAPWTGGANGELF
D: NA; V: TRBV5-1; size: few; J: TRBJ1-1; CDR3: ASRDGVTEAF
D: NA; V: TRBV12-5; size: NA; J: TRBJ1-6; CDR3: ASGLGVPPLH
D: TRBD1; V: TRBV15; size: many; J: TRBJ1-4; CDR3: ATSSETQGAEKLF
D: NA; V: TRBV5-1; size: many; J: TRBJ2-2; CDR3: ASSLNDPGTGELF
D: NA; V: TRBV19; size: NA; J: TRBJ1-4; CDR3: ASSDERTSNEKLF
D: NA; V: TRBV5-1; size: NA; J: TRBJ2-7; CDR3: ASSPGPASYEQY
D: NA; V: TRBV18; size: NA; J: TRBJ1-5; CDR3: ASSPQGGRQPQH
D: NA; V: TRBV27; size: few; J: TRBJ2-2; CDR3: ASSLSSGELF
D: TRBD1; V: TRBV27; size: NA; J: TRBJ2-3; CDR3: ASSFSTGTQY
D: TRBD2; V: TRBV12-3/TRBV12-4; size: few; J: TRBJ2-3; CDR3: ASSPTTSSLTDTQY
D: NA; V: TRBV12-3/TRBV12-4; size: few; J: TRBJ2-7; CDR3: ASSSQRTVNYEQY
D: NA; V: TRBV6-6; size: many; J: TRBJ1-2; CDR3: ASLAGLNYGYT
D: NA; V: TRBV12-5; size: few; J: TRBJ1-3; CDR3: ASGLVGNTIY
D: TRBD2; V: TRBV20-1; size: NA; J: TRBJ2-1; CDR3: SASISGGYNEQF
D: NA; V: TRBV5-1; size: many; J: TRBJ1-1; CDR3: ASTGYTEAF
D: NA; V: TRBV6-1; size: NA; J: TRBJ1-1; CDR3: ASMNTEAF